This TCR beta chain was sequenced during a study of T-cell memory formation after mild COVID-19. Study-level background: In these data, TCR clusters were largely donor specific.

This clonotype was counted a few times. Its antigen is unknown. General observations from the study: Pre-infection memory showed some responding clones, and this suggested that cross-reactive memory joined. Second-wave clones with a day 37 peak had unconfirmed SARS-CoV-2 specificity. Mostly located in CM and EM were contracting CD4+ clones, with contracting CD8+ clones located in EMRA.

Per germline, CDR1 SQVTM and CDR2 ANQGSEA. The CDR3 consists of 14 residues. V lost 3 bases and J lost 5, with 13 bases in between. TCRdb reprocessed the 5' RACE reads via MiXCR and lists one record per CDR3 protein. The sample lists 250,000 to 300,000 distinct CDR3 sequences; 15% to 20% were seen once. The source material was PBMCs or a T cell subset sorted from them (not recorded which). The source is a man aged 18 to 35 who had mild COVID-19 (a few samples of this study predate the infection). Cell type and time point are not known. The chain uses TRBV29-1 and TRBJ2-2, with D possibly TRBD1 on 7 matching bases. CDR3 in amino acids: CSVEVEGATGELFF. The CDR3 nucleotides read TGCAGCGTTGAGGTGGAGGGGGCGACCGGGGAGCTGTTTTTT.